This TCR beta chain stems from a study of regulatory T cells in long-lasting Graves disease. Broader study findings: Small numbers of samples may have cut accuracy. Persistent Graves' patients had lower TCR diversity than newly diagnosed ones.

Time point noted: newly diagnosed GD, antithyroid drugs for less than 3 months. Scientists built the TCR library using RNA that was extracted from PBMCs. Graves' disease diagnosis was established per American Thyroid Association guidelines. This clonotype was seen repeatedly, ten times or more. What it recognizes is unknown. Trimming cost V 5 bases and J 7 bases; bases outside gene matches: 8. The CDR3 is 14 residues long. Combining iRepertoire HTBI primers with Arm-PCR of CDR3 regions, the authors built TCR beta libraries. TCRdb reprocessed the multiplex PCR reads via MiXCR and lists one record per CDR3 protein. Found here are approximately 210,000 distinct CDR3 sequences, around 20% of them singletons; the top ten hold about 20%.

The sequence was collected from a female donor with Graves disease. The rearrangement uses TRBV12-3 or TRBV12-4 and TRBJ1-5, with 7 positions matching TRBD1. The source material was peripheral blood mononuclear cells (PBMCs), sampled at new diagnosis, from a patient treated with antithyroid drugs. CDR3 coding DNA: TGTGCCAGCAGTACACGGACAGGCAGACAGCCCCAGCATTTT. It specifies CASSTRTGRQPQHF.